Below, 17 T cell receptor beta chains from the same sample are listed, as sequenced in a study of T cell responses to AZD1222 COVID-19 vaccine. This table comes from immunoSEQ multiplex PCR, and its TCRdb copy is limited to in-frame clones, with some not included. The table has under 150,000 clones, approximately 90% seen once. Sequencing was performed on peripheral blood, taken on day 0 of AZD1222 vaccination. Receptors originate from an adult in good health.

The chain combines TRBV7-8 with TRBJ1-1; the D is unclear. CDR1 and CDR2 from the germline V gene are SGHVS and FQNEAQ. There are 13 residues in the CDR3. V shed 4 bases and J shed 6 bases, with 12 bases lying between them. The CDR3, as DNA: TGTGCCAGCAGCTGGAGGCATATAGCTGAAGCTTTCTTT. It yields the protein CASSWRHIAEAFF.

This clone was seen only a few times. This chain uses TRBV6-4 with TRBJ1-2, with TRBD1 matching over 11 bases. Germline V gene lookup returns CDR1 MRHNA and CDR2 SNTAGT. The CDR3 runs 17 residues. With V trimmed by 6 bases and J by 3 bases, 12 bases remained unmatched. The CDR3 DNA follows: TGTGCCAGCAGAATTCCGGGACAGGGGGGTTTGGACTATGGCTACACCTTC. Protein sequence: CASRIPGQGGLDYGYTF.

This clone was seen a handful of times. The chain recombines TRBV5-4 with TRBJ1-1; the D gene is possibly TRBD1 (6 bases). The germline V gene encodes CDR1 SGHNT and CDR2 YYREEE (reference sequence). The CDR3 extends over 17 amino acids. The V end lost 0 bases, the J end lost 2 bases, and 17 bases lay between the germline ends. The CDR3 DNA follows: TGTGCCAGCAGCTTGGCGGGACACGGCGGGGGTAACACTGAAGCTTTCTTT. Translated: CASSLAGHGGGNTEAFF.

V is TRBV4-3 and J is TRBJ1-2; 10 bases match TRBD1. V gave up 1 base and J gave up 4 bases; unmatched junction bases: 0. Germline values: CDR1 LGHNA, CDR2 YSLEER. This CDR3 contains 14 residues. The CDR3 region has the DNA TGCGCCAGCAGCCAAGGGACAGGGGGCTATGGCTACACCTTC. Amino acid sequence: CASSQGTGGYGYTF.

The chain has TRBV7-8 and TRBJ2-1; D is perhaps TRBD1 (5 bases). This CDR3 spans 12 amino acids. V gave up 3 bases and J gave up 12 bases, with 12 bases separating them. Germline V gene lookup returns CDR1 SGHVS and CDR2 FQNEAQ. The CDR3 DNA sequence: TGTGCCAGCAGCTTGGAAGACAGAGGGCAGTTCTTC. Its protein product is CASSLEDRGQFF.

This sequence joins TRBV19 and TRBJ2-5, with D uncertain. Trimming took off 5 bases at V and 3 bases at J, with 10 bases between the two ends. CDR1 LNHDA and CDR2 SQIVND come from the germline V gene (reference sequence). This CDR3 contains 13 residues. The CDR3 region has the DNA TGTGCCAGTAGTCGATCACCGAAAGAGACCCAGTACTTC. Its translation: CASSRSPKETQYF.

V is TRBV18 and J is TRBJ2-3, with D perhaps matching TRBD1 or TRBD2 (5 bases each). This CDR3 is built from 15 residues. Germline lookup yields CDR1 KGHSH and CDR2 LQKENI. Trimming removed 1 base from V and 7 bases from J, with 15 bases in between. This CDR3 is CASSPQGRELYTQYF. The CDR3 DNA reads as TGTGCCAGCTCACCACAGGGACGAGAGTTGTATACGCAGTATTTT.

V usage is TRBV4-1 and J usage is TRBJ1-6; the D is unclear. CDR3 length equals 17 residues. Germline CDR1 is MGHRA and CDR2 is YSYEKL. Trimming stripped 3 bases from V and 3 bases from J, with 15 bases between. The CDR3 spells CASSQSSRGDYNSPLHF. CDR3 nucleotide sequence: TGCGCCAGCAGCCAGAGCTCCCGCGGCGACTATAATTCACCCCTCCACTTT.

This chain joins TRBV24-1 and TRBJ2-1; TRBD2 matches at 8 bases. Germline V CDR1 and CDR2: KGHDR, SFDVKD. CDR3 length: 15 residues. The V gene end was trimmed by 4 bases and the J gene end by 5 bases; junction bases not matched to a gene: 6. CDR3 bases: TGTGCCACCAGTGAGGTTAGCGGGGCTAACAATGAGCAGTTCTTC. Amino acids: CATSEVSGANNEQFF.

This clone was seen a single time. The chain combines TRBV4-2 with TRBJ2-7; TRBD2 aligns across 8 bases. This CDR3 has 15 residues. Germline trimming cut 3 bases from V and 4 bases from J; bases unmatched to any gene: 8. CDR1 is LGHNA, CDR2 YNFKEQ, per germline. The CDR3 loop is CASSHRSGGDYEQYF. The CDR3 DNA reads TGTGCCAGCAGCCACCGATCCGGGGGGGATTACGAGCAGTACTTC.

The chain employs TRBV6-4 and TRBJ1-1; 8 bases are shared with TRBD1. V dropped 6 bases and J dropped 1; count of bases not matched to a gene: 4. Germline V gives CDR1 MRHNA, CDR2 SNTAGT. The CDR3 runs 14 residues. CDR3 DNA sequence: TGTGCCAGCAGCCTGACAGGGGCGAACACTGAAGCTTTCTTT. Protein product: CASSLTGANTEAFF.

The V gene is TRBV30, the J gene TRBJ1-2; weak D call: TRBD1 (6 bases). This CDR3 spans 15 amino acids. Germline lookup yields CDR1 GTSNPN and CDR2 SVGIG (reference sequence). V lost 0 bases, J lost 0 bases, and 11 bases lay in between. The DNA of the CDR3 is TGTGCCTGGAGTGTGACAGGCTTAGCTAACTATGGCTACACCTTC. Amino acid sequence: CAWSVTGLANYGYTF.

The V gene is TRBV7-2, the J gene TRBJ1-3, with D hard to call. V gave up 5 bases and J gave up 0 bases, with 8 bases separating them. Germline loops: CDR1 SGHTA, CDR2 FQGNSA. The length of the CDR3 is 14 residues. In DNA form, the CDR3 reads TGTGCCAGCAGCCCAGCGGGCTCTGGAAACACCATATATTTT. This gives the protein CASSPAGSGNTIYF. Variable domain in full (rest from reference TRBV7-2 and TRBJ1-3): GAGVSQSPSNKVTEKGKDVELRCDPISGHTALYWYRQSLGQGLEFLIYFQGNSAPDKSGLPSDRFSAERTGGSVSTLTIQRTQQEDSAVYLCASSPAGSGNTIYFGEGSWLTVV.

The rearrangement links TRBV7-3 to TRBJ2-1; 9 positions agree with TRBD2. The germline CDR1 and CDR2 sequences are SGHTA and FQGTGA. The trim removed 5 bases at V and 0 bases at J, leaving 5 bases unmatched. The CDR3 covers 16 residues. CDR3 bases: TGTGCCAGCAGCCCGGAAGCGGGAGGCTCCTACAATGAGCAGTTCTTC. This translates into CASSPEAGGSYNEQFF.

The J gene is TRBJ2-3, the V gene TRBV3-1 (or the pseudogene TRBV3-2); D uncertain. V dropped 2 bases and J dropped 0 bases, with 3 bases sitting between them. The germline V gene has CDR1 LGHDT and CDR2 YNNKEL (reference sequence). This CDR3 comprises 13 residues. CDR3 sequence (DNA): TGTGCCAGCAGCCAAACTAGCACAGATACGCAGTATTTT. It is translated as CASSQTSTDTQYF.

The chain has TRBV10-3 and TRBJ1-1; D is perhaps TRBD1 (5 bases). The CDR3 has 15 amino acids. Trimming took off 5 bases at V and 0 bases at J, with 13 bases between the two ends. Germline values: CDR1 ENHRY, CDR2 SYGVKD. CDR3 amino acids: CAISSTGTMNTEAFF. The CDR3 coding sequence is TGTGCCATCAGTTCCACAGGTACCATGAACACTGAAGCTTTCTTT.

The V call is TRBV7-2, the J call TRBJ1-3; tentatively, D is TRBD1 (6 bases). Germline CDR1 is SGHTA and CDR2 is FQGNSA. The V and J ends lost 3 bases and 4 bases respectively, with 13 bases between them. The CDR3 loop spans 15 amino acids. CDR3 in DNA: TGTGCCAGCAGCTTGGAAGGGGGGACGGGAAACACCATATATTTT. This sequence encodes CASSLEGGTGNTIYF. Drawing the rest from reference TRBV7-2 and TRBJ1-3, the complete variable domain is GAGVSQSPSNKVTEKGKDVELRCDPISGHTALYWYRQSLGQGLEFLIYFQGNSAPDKSGLPSDRFSAERTGGSVSTLTIQRTQQEDSAVYLCASSLEGGTGNTIYFGEGSWLTVV.